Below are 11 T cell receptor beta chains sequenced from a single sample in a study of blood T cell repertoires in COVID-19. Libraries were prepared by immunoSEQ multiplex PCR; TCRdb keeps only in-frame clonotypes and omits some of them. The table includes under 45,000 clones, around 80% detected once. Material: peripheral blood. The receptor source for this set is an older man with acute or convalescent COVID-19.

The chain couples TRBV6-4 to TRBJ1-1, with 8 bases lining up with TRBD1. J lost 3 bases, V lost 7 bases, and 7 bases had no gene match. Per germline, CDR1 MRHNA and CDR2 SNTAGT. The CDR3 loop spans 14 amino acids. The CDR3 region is CASKPQGGDTEAFF. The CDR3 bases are TGTGCCAGCAAGCCACAGGGGGGGGACACTGAAGCTTTCTTT.

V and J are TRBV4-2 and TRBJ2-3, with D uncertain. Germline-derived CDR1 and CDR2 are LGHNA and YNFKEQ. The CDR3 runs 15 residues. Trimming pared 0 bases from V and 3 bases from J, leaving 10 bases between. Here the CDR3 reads CASSQDFRVTDTQYF. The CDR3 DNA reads TGTGCCAGCAGCCAAGATTTTCGGGTGACAGATACGCAGTATTTT.

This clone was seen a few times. CDR3 amino acids: CASSLLARDYGYTF. In DNA, the CDR3 is TGTGCCAGCAGCTTACTGGCCAGGGACTATGGCTACACCTTC. The rearrangement uses TRBV7-9 and TRBJ1-2, with D possibly TRBD1 on 5 matching bases. The CDR3 covers 14 residues. The germline V and J ends were trimmed by 2 bases and 3 bases, with 10 bases remaining between them. Germline CDR1 reads SEHNR; CDR2 reads FQNEAQ (reference sequence).

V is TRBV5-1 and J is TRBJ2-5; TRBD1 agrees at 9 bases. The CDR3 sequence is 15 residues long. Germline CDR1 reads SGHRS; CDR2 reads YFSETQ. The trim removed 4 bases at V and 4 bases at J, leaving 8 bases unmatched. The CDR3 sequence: CASSQGQGNGETQYF. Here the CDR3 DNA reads TGCGCCAGCAGCCAGGGACAGGGTAATGGAGAGACCCAGTACTTC.

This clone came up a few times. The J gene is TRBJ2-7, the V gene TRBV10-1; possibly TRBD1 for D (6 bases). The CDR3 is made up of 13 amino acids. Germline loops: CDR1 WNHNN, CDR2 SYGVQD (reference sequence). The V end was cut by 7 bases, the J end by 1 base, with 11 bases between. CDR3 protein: CASTLDSSYEQYF. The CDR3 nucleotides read TGCGCCAGCACCCTGGACAGTTCCTACGAGCAGTACTTC.

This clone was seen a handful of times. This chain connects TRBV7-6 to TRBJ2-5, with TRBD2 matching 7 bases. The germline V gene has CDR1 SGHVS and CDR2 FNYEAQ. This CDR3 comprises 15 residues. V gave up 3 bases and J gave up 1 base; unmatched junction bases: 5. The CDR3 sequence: CASSFFGGSQETQYF. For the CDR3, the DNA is TGTGCCAGCAGCTTTTTCGGCGGGAGCCAAGAGACCCAGTACTTC.

CDR3 in amino acids: CATSDTPRLYNEQFF. The CDR3 region has the DNA TGTGCCACCAGTGATACCCCGCGCCTCTACAATGAGCAGTTCTTC. The chain is built from TRBV24-1 and TRBJ2-1; no reliable D call. This CDR3 contains 15 residues. CDR1 is KGHDR, CDR2 SFDVKD, per germline. The V and J ends lost 3 bases and 3 bases respectively, with 11 bases between them.

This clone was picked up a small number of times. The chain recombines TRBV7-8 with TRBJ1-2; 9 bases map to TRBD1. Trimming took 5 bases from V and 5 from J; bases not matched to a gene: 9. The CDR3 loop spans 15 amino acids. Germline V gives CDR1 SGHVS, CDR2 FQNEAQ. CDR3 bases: TGTGCCAGCAGCCCGAGCATACAGGGGGCGTATGGCTACACCTTC. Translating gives CASSPSIQGAYGYTF. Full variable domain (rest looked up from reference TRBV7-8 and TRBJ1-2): GAGVSQSPRYKVAKRGQDVALRCDPISGHVSLFWYQQALGQGPEFLTYFQNEAQLDKSGLPSDRFFAERPEGSVSTLKIQRTQQEDSAVYLCASSPSIQGAYGYTFGSGTRLTVV.

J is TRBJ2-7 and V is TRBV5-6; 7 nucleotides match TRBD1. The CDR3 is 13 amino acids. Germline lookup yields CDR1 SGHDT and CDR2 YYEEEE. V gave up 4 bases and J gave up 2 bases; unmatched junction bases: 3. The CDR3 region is CASSPGTAYEQYF. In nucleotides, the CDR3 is TGTGCCAGCAGCCCCGGGACAGCCTACGAGCAGTACTTC.

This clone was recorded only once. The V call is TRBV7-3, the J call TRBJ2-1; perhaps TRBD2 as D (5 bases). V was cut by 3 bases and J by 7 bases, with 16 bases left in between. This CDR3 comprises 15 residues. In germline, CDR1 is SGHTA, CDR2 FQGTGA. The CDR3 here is CASSFSVGLRNEQFF. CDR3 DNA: TGTGCCAGCAGCTTTAGCGTGGGTTTACGGAATGAGCAGTTCTTC.

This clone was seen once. CDR3 amino acids: CASSLAPVGTGVILFF. CDR3 bases: TGTGCCAGCAGCTTAGCGCCGGTGGGGACAGGGGTGATCCTGTTTTTT. The chain recombines TRBV7-2 with TRBJ1-4, with TRBD1 identical over 10 bases. The CDR3 runs to 16 residues. After removal of 0 bases from V and 14 bases from J, the junction contained 12 bases not matched to a gene. The germline V gene has CDR1 SGHTA and CDR2 FQGNSA. Drawing the rest from reference TRBV7-2 and TRBJ1-4, the complete variable domain is GAGVSQSPSNKVTEKGKDVELRCDPISGHTALYWYRQSLGQGLEFLIYFQGNSAPDKSGLPSDRFSAERTGGSVSTLTIQRTQQEDSAVYLCASSLAPVGTGVILFFGSGTQLSVL.